These 25 T cell receptor beta chains were sequenced from one sample in a study of T cells expressing NK-cell markers. From its re-call of the 5' RACE reads, TCRdb lists each CDR3 protein once, without DNA. The sample totals under 600,000 distinct CDR3 sequences. The sequenced sample consisted of blood T cells: a sorted CD56 or NKG2C T cell subset, CD4+ or CD8+ T cells, or bulk PBMC T cells (not recorded which). The source of these receptors is a woman between 50 and 59 years old in good health.

This chain joins TRBV12-3 or TRBV12-4 and TRBJ1-2. The CDR3 extends over 12 amino acids. The CDR3 region is CASSFSKGGYTF.

The chain is built from TRBV5-5 and TRBJ1-1; the D gene TCRdb calls, TRBD1, cannot be checked with no DNA. This CDR3 is 11 amino acids long. The V gene's germline CDR1 is SGHKS and CDR2 YYEKEE (reference sequence). CDR3: CASSSTVEAFF.

This chain joins TRBV6-5 and TRBJ1-2; TCRdb designates TRBD1, a call that cannot be tested without DNA. The CDR3 contains 14 residues. The V gene's germline CDR1 is MNHEY and CDR2 SVGAGI. The chain's CDR3 is CASRGKGGIAGYTF.

This chain joins TRBV6-1 and TRBJ2-3; TCRdb calls TRBD2, which cannot be checked without DNA. The CDR3 runs 15 residues. Germline loops: CDR1 MNHNS, CDR2 SASEGT. The CDR3 sequence: CASSSAGYSTDTQYF.

The V gene is TRBV6-2 or TRBV6-3, the J gene TRBJ2-1. The CDR3 spans 16 residues. Germline V gives CDR1 MNHEY, CDR2 SVGEGT. CDR3 region: CASSYSLASRHYEQFF.

J is TRBJ2-3 and V is TRBV7-9; absent DNA, TCRdb's TRBD1 call cannot be checked. Germline V gene sequence: CDR1 SEHNR, CDR2 FQNEAQ (reference sequence). The CDR3 length is 15 residues. CDR3 loop: CASSLGQGNTDTQYF.

The chain has TRBV5-4 and TRBJ2-1; there is no DNA to check the TCRdb D call of TRBD2. Germline V gene data show CDR1 as SGHNT and CDR2 as YYREEE (reference sequence). The CDR3 length is 16 residues. CDR3 sequence: CASSLGGRRSSNEQFF.

This sequence joins TRBV24-1 and TRBJ2-2; the TRBD2 assignment by TCRdb is unverifiable without DNA. CDR1 and CDR2 (germline): KGHDR, SFDVKD. The CDR3 loop spans 15 amino acids. CDR3 region: CATSDSSGGSGELFF.

CDR3 region: CASTSRGGGYEQFF. The genes are TRBV12-3 or TRBV12-4 and TRBJ2-1; TCRdb's assignment of TRBD1 cannot be checked, as there is no DNA. This CDR3 region has 14 residues.

The chain recombines TRBV4-1 with TRBJ2-3; the D gene TCRdb calls, TRBD2, cannot be checked with no DNA. CDR3 size: 19 residues. From germline, CDR1 is MGHRA and CDR2 YSYEKL. The CDR3 sequence is CASSQDHGASGSFTDTQYF.

The chain uses TRBV24-1 and TRBJ1-1; TCRdb's D gene call, TRBD1, goes unchecked for lack of DNA. This CDR3 is 12 amino acids long. Germline V gene data show CDR1 as KGHDR and CDR2 as SFDVKD. The CDR3 protein is CATRGVHPEAFF.

V is TRBV20-1 and J is TRBJ1-1; TCRdb selects TRBD1, and the lack of DNA leaves this call unchecked. Germline loops: CDR1 DFQATT, CDR2 SNEGSKA (reference sequence). The CDR3 contains 12 residues. This CDR3 reads CSATSGVTEAFF.

V usage is TRBV12-3 or TRBV12-4 and J usage is TRBJ1-2; TCRdb names TRBD1, which stays unverified in the absence of DNA. This CDR3 is built from 14 residues. The CDR3 here is CASRPTGPNYGYTF.

The chain links TRBV5-1 to TRBJ1-1. This CDR3 contains 13 residues. Germline lookup yields CDR1 SGHRS and CDR2 YFSETQ. CDR3 loop: CASSWLENTEAFF.

The CDR3 here is CASSVDRGQIEQYF. V usage is TRBV3-1 and J usage is TRBJ2-7; TCRdb's assignment of TRBD1 cannot be checked, as there is no DNA. Germline CDR1 is LGHDT and CDR2 is YNNKEL (reference sequence). This CDR3 has 14 residues.

The chain employs TRBV4-1 and TRBJ2-5; no DNA is available, so the TRBD2 call from TCRdb remains unchecked. There are 16 residues in the CDR3. CDR1 and CDR2 from the germline V gene are MGHRA and YSYEKL. CDR3 region: CASSQGAGVRSETQYF.

The chain employs TRBV24-1 and TRBJ2-1; TCRdb outputs TRBD2, but without DNA this stays unchecked. This CDR3 comprises 15 residues. Germline V lookup: CDR1 KGHDR, CDR2 SFDVKD. The CDR3 here is CATSGLAGVYDEQFF.

The V call is TRBV2, the J call TRBJ2-1; there is no DNA to check the TCRdb D call of TRBD2. The length of the CDR3 is 14 residues. Germline V gene lookup returns CDR1 SNHLY and CDR2 FYNNEI. CDR3 region: CASSGRTARDEQFF.

The V gene is TRBV5-1, the J gene TRBJ2-7. This CDR3 spans 13 amino acids. CDR1 and CDR2 (germline): SGHRS, YFSETQ. The CDR3: CASSLTDSYEQYF.

This rearrangement joins TRBV20-1 to TRBJ2-7. CDR1 DFQATT and CDR2 SNEGSKA come from the germline V gene (reference sequence). This CDR3 comprises 13 residues. The CDR3 sequence: CSAREYLDYEQYF.

CDR3 sequence: CATSDPIRGWTGELFF. The chain recombines TRBV24-1 with TRBJ2-2; the TCRdb D gene call, TRBD1, has no DNA to confirm it. CDR1 is KGHDR and CDR2 is SFDVKD in the germline V gene. CDR3 length: 16 residues.

CDR3 residues: CASSLEAGLNTEAFF. V and J are TRBV11-2 and TRBJ1-1. Germline-derived CDR1 and CDR2 are SGHAT and FQNNGV. This CDR3 contains 15 residues.

The rearrangement joins TRBV27 to TRBJ2-5; no DNA is available, so the TRBD2 call from TCRdb remains unchecked. This CDR3 has 13 amino acids. Germline CDR1 is MNHEY and CDR2 is SMNVEV (reference sequence). The CDR3 protein is CASSSLAEETQYF.

The V call is TRBV6-4, the J call TRBJ2-7; TCRdb indicates TRBD2, and absent DNA this call remains unverified. Germline CDR1 and CDR2: MRHNA and SNTAGT. The CDR3 spans 15 residues. The chain's CDR3 is CASMTAGGTTYEQYF.

V gene TRBV13 combines with J gene TRBJ2-5; TCRdb designates TRBD1, a call that cannot be tested without DNA. The CDR3 covers 13 residues. Germline V gene sequence: CDR1 PRHDT, CDR2 FYEKMQ (reference sequence). CDR3 loop: CASSLPGGQTQYF.